Below are 25 T cell receptor beta chains sequenced from a single sample in a study of blood T cell repertoires in COVID-19. Clones were sequenced by immunoSEQ multiplex PCR, and TCRdb holds only the in-frame ones, with some missing. The table includes some 490,000 clones, approximately 85% detected once. Material for sequencing was peripheral blood. Every receptor here comes from a human donor in a cohort sampled during active COVID-19.

A word on this clone: Other DNA sequences in this sample translate to the same CDR3. The chain carries TRBV19 and TRBJ2-7; D perhaps matches TRBD2 (6 bases). There are 15 residues in the CDR3. CDR1 is LNHDA, CDR2 SQIVND, per germline (reference sequence). Trimming stripped 7 bases from V and 4 bases from J, with 20 bases between. CDR3 loop: CASTQGAGGRYEQYF. The CDR3 nucleotides are TGTGCCAGTACCCAAGGGGCCGGGGGAAGGTACGAGCAGTACTTC. The full variable domain, rest sourced from reference TRBV19 and TRBJ2-7, is DGGITQSPKYLFRKEGQNVTLSCEQNLNHDAMYWYRQDPGQGLRLIYYSQIVNDFQKGDIAEGYSVSREKKESFPLTVTSAQKNPTAFYLCASTQGAGGRYEQYFGPGTRLTVT.

This clone was detected only once. The rearrangement uses TRBV7-2 and TRBJ2-1, with D possibly TRBD2 on 7 matching bases. In germline, CDR1 is SGHTA, CDR2 FQGNSA. Deletions cut 2 bases from V and 4 bases from J, with 18 bases between. The CDR3 extends over 17 amino acids. CDR3 region: CASSLRGGPRMYNEQFF. The CDR3 DNA is TGTGCCAGCAGCTTAAGGGGGGGCCCTCGGATGTACAATGAGCAGTTCTTC.

This rearrangement joins TRBV7-2 to TRBJ2-3; 10 nucleotides align to TRBD2. The ends lost 4 bases at V and 2 bases at J; junction bases unmatched: 3. CDR1 SGHTA and CDR2 FQGNSA come from the germline V gene. The CDR3 loop spans 15 amino acids. CDR3 DNA: TGTGCCAGCAGCTGGACTAGCGGCCTCACAGATACGCAGTATTTT. This translates into CASSWTSGLTDTQYF. The complete variable domain, with remaining parts taken from reference TRBV7-2 and TRBJ2-3, reads GAGVSQSPSNKVTEKGKDVELRCDPISGHTALYWYRQSLGQGLEFLIYFQGNSAPDKSGLPSDRFSAERTGGSVSTLTIQRTQQEDSAVYLCASSWTSGLTDTQYFGPGTRLTVL.

This clone was seen once. The chain uses TRBV19 and TRBJ1-1; D gene ambiguous. The CDR3 runs to 14 residues. Germline CDR1 LNHDA, CDR2 SQIVND (reference sequence). Trimming took 3 bases from V and 1 from J, leaving 9 bases between them. The CDR3: CASSINSGNTEAFF. The CDR3 DNA is TGTGCCAGTAGTATCAACAGCGGGAACACTGAAGCTTTCTTT.

The genes are TRBV7-2 and TRBJ1-1, with 7 nucleotides matching TRBD1. V lost 0 bases and J lost 0; bases outside the gene matches: 7. The germline gives CDR1 SGHTA, CDR2 FQGNSA. This CDR3 has 17 residues. CDR3 bases: TGTGCCAGCAGCTTAGCCCCGACAGGGTCCATGAACACTGAAGCTTTCTTT. It translates to CASSLAPTGSMNTEAFF.

The chain couples TRBV6-5 to TRBJ2-7; weak D call: TRBD1 (5 bases). Trimming cost V 3 bases and J 5 bases, with 11 bases left between them. Germline CDR1 is MNHEY and CDR2 is SVGAGI. This CDR3 has 13 residues. This CDR3 reads CASSYPGRDEQYF. The CDR3 DNA reads TGTGCCAGCAGTTATCCAGGGCGAGACGAGCAGTACTTC.

The chain is built from TRBV5-1 and TRBJ2-2; no definite D call. The length of the CDR3 is 16 residues. Trimming removed 1 base at V and 7 bases at J, with 17 bases between. The V gene's germline CDR1 is SGHRS and CDR2 YFSETQ. CDR3 bases: TGCGCCAGCAGCTTGCTTGTAGGTGCACCTAGCGGGGAGCTGTTTTTT. Translated: CASSLLVGAPSGELFF.

This clone is a singleton in its sample. V usage is TRBV7-3 and J usage is TRBJ2-2, with 10 bases matching TRBD1. Germline V gene sequence: CDR1 SGHTA, CDR2 FQGTGA. This CDR3 has 18 amino acids. The V gene end was trimmed by 0 bases and the J gene end by 3 bases; junction bases not matched to a gene: 7. CDR3 bases: TGTGCCAGCAGCTTAACCGCGGGACAGGGGCGTTACACCGGGGAGCTGTTTTTT. Translation gives CASSLTAGQGRYTGELFF. Drawing the rest from reference TRBV7-3 and TRBJ2-2, the complete variable domain is GAGVSQTPSNKVTEKGKYVELRCDPISGHTALYWYRQSLGQGPEFLIYFQGTGAADDSGLPNDRFFAVRPEGSVSTLKIQRTERGDSAVYLCASSLTAGQGRYTGELFFGEGSRLTVL.

The chain combines TRBV19 with TRBJ2-4; possibly TRBD2 for D (6 bases). Germline loops: CDR1 LNHDA, CDR2 SQIVND (reference sequence). Trimming removed 3 bases at V and 1 base at J, with 13 bases between. CDR3 length: 16 residues. The DNA of the CDR3 is TGTGCCAGTAGTATCGGGAGAGTCTCGGCCAAAAACATTCAGTACTTC. The encoded protein is CASSIGRVSAKNIQYF.

The gene calls are TRBV15 and TRBJ1-2; D not resolved. Germline lookup yields CDR1 LNHNV and CDR2 YYDKDF (reference sequence). V lost 5 bases, J lost 4 bases, and 8 bases lay in between. There are 12 residues in the CDR3. CDR3: CATSEGPYGYTF. As DNA, the CDR3 is TGTGCCACCAGCGAGGGTCCCTATGGCTACACCTTC.

This clone was counted many times. The chain uses TRBV19 and TRBJ1-6; D is perhaps TRBD1 (6 bases). The CDR3 spans 13 residues. Germline loops: CDR1 LNHDA, CDR2 SQIVND (reference sequence). Trimming shortened V by 6 bases and J by 7 bases, and 10 bases separated the two germline ends. The DNA for the CDR3 is TGTGCCAGTAGCGTAACAGGGAATTCACCCCTCCACTTT. Its translation is CASSVTGNSPLHF.

V usage is TRBV19 and J usage is TRBJ1-4; D is perhaps TRBD1 (5 bases). Deletions cut 5 bases from V and 7 bases from J, with 17 bases between. The V gene's germline CDR1 is LNHDA and CDR2 SQIVND (reference sequence). The length of the CDR3 is 15 residues. The CDR3 nucleotides read TGTGCCAGTAGTCTCGCCGGGGGTCAAAGTGAAAAACTGTTTTTT. The encoded protein is CASSLAGGQSEKLFF.

This clone appeared a few times. This specimen includes other DNA sequences encoding the same CDR3. The V call is TRBV28, the J call TRBJ1-1; 7 positions agree with TRBD1. This CDR3 has 15 amino acids. From germline, CDR1 is MDHEN and CDR2 SYDVKM. V gave up 6 bases and J gave up 1 base; unmatched junction bases: 8. CDR3 amino acids: CASSSLQGWNTEAFF. The CDR3 DNA is TGTGCCAGCAGCTCCTTACAGGGGTGGAACACTGAAGCTTTCTTT.

The V call is TRBV15, the J call TRBJ1-2, with D possibly being TRBD1 (5 bases). The CDR3 totals 15 residues. The V end lost 0 bases, the J end lost 4 bases, and 12 bases lay between the germline ends. CDR1 and CDR2 from the germline V gene are LNHNV and YYDKDF (reference sequence). DNA of the CDR3: TGTGCCACCAGCAGAGATGGAGGGGATCTCTATGGCTACACCTTC. This translates into CATSRDGGDLYGYTF.

The chain carries TRBV4-1 and TRBJ1-3; weak D call: TRBD1 (6 bases). V was shortened by 5 bases and J by 0 bases, with 14 bases between the two germline ends. This CDR3 comprises 16 residues. Germline-derived CDR1 and CDR2 are MGHRA and YSYEKL. This chain's CDR3 is CASSFGGSHSGNTIYF. The DNA for the CDR3 is TGCGCCAGCAGCTTTGGGGGCTCACACTCTGGAAACACCATATATTTT.

DNA for the CDR3: TGCGCCAGCAGCCCCGCCGGGACAGGGGGCGCCGGGTCTGGAAACACCATATATTTT. This sequence encodes CASSPAGTGGAGSGNTIYF. V and J are TRBV4-1 and TRBJ1-3; 12 nucleotides line up with TRBD1. This CDR3 contains 19 residues. Germline CDR1 is MGHRA and CDR2 is YSYEKL. The junction had 11 bases not matched to a gene; V was cut back by 4 bases and J by 1 base.

This clone has only one observation. The genes are TRBV9 and TRBJ2-7, with TRBD2 matching 8 bases. V was pared by 0 bases and J by 4 bases, with 6 bases of the junction left unmatched. This CDR3 is 15 amino acids long. CDR1 is SGDLS, CDR2 YYNGEE, per germline. CDR3 bases: TGTGCCAGCAGCGTAGAGACTAGCGTTCTATACGAGCAGTACTTC. Translated, it gives CASSVETSVLYEQYF.

The rearrangement links TRBV5-6 to TRBJ1-2; D remains ambiguous. The CDR3 length is 11 residues. V lost 3 bases, J lost 6 bases, and 6 bases lay in between. Germline values: CDR1 SGHDT, CDR2 YYEEEE. The CDR3 region has the DNA TGTGCCAGCAGCTCCCAGGATGGCTACACCTTC. Translated, it gives CASSSQDGYTF.

This clone has a handful of counts. The rearrangement uses TRBV28 and TRBJ2-1; possible D gene TRBD1, 5 bases. Germline-derived CDR1 and CDR2 are MDHEN and SYDVKM. With 6 bases removed from V and 7 bases from J, the gap between germline ends came to 13 bases. This CDR3 region has 13 residues. Here the CDR3 reads CASRASGINEQFF. CDR3 bases: TGTGCCAGCAGGGCCTCAGGGATAAATGAGCAGTTCTTC.

The rearrangement uses TRBV27 and TRBJ2-2; the D gene is possibly TRBD1 (6 bases). V shed 5 bases and J shed 6 bases, with 16 bases lying between them. CDR3 length equals 15 residues. Germline V lookup: CDR1 MNHEY, CDR2 SMNVEV (reference sequence). The CDR3 loop reads CASSPYVTGPGELFF. The CDR3 DNA follows: TGTGCCAGCAGTCCGTACGTGACAGGTCCCGGGGAGCTGTTTTTT.

The CDR3: CASSLRPPAGGSSTDTQYF. The CDR3 DNA reads TGTGCCAGCAGCTTACGCCCTCCAGCGGGAGGGTCTAGCACAGATACGCAGTATTTT. The chain is built from TRBV7-2 and TRBJ2-3, with TRBD2 identical over 10 bases. The V gene end was trimmed by 2 bases and the J gene end by 0 bases; junction bases not matched to a gene: 11. In germline, CDR1 is SGHTA, CDR2 FQGNSA. The CDR3 sequence is 19 residues long.

The chain uses TRBV20-1 and TRBJ1-1; the D is unclear. The CDR3 length is 11 residues. V shed 0 bases and J shed 6 bases, with 5 bases lying between them. Per the germline V gene, CDR1 is DFQATT and CDR2 is SNEGSKA (reference sequence). This CDR3 is CSARDSAEAFF. The CDR3 nucleotides are TGCAGTGCTAGAGATTCCGCTGAAGCTTTCTTT.

CDR3 bases: TGTGCCAGCAGCTTAGACTTATTACCTGCCTACGAGCAGTACTTC. Translating gives CASSLDLLPAYEQYF. This chain connects TRBV7-2 to TRBJ2-7; D unclear. The V end lost 1 base, the J end lost 2 bases, and 12 bases lay between the germline ends. CDR1 is SGHTA, CDR2 FQGNSA, per germline. The CDR3 sequence is 15 residues long. Together with reference TRBV7-2 and TRBJ2-7, the CDR3 gives the full variable domain: GAGVSQSPSNKVTEKGKDVELRCDPISGHTALYWYRQSLGQGLEFLIYFQGNSAPDKSGLPSDRFSAERTGGSVSTLTIQRTQQEDSAVYLCASSLDLLPAYEQYFGPGTRLTVT.

The chain links TRBV18 to TRBJ1-3, with 10 bases aligning to TRBD1. Per the germline V gene, CDR1 is KGHSH and CDR2 is LQKENI. Trimming removed 3 bases from V and 7 bases from J; junction bases left unmatched: 3. The length of the CDR3 is 14 residues. In DNA, the CDR3 is TGTGCCAGCTCACCCGGACAGGGGGGGAACACCATATATTTT. Translation gives CASSPGQGGNTIYF.

The gene calls are TRBV1 and TRBJ2-1; TRBD2, as called in the table, went unchecked against the DNA. TRBV1 is given as a pseudogene. The CDR3 is 14 amino acids. The CDR3: CTSSQRLVSNEQFF. DNA of the CDR3: TGCACCAGCAGCCAAAGACTAGTAAGCAATGAGCAGTTCTTC.